The 5 T cell receptor beta chains reported below all come from one sample, sequenced in a study of T cell responses to AZD1222 COVID-19 vaccine. Produced via immunoSEQ multiplex PCR; TCRdb's table is partial and in-frame only. Of about 73,000 clones listed, 89% are singletons. The source material was peripheral blood, sampled 28 days after the second AZD1222 dose. The receptors here all came from an adult who received the AZD1222 COVID-19 vaccine.

The chain links TRBV11-2 to TRBJ1-1; D possibly corresponds to TRBD1 (5 bases). With 1 base removed from V and 1 base from J, the gap between germline ends came to 13 bases. CDR3 size: 16 residues. Germline lookup yields CDR1 SGHAT and CDR2 FQNNGV. The CDR3 here is CASSLGWGRENTEAFF. Here the CDR3 DNA reads TGTGCCAGCAGCTTAGGCTGGGGACGGGAGAACACTGAAGCTTTCTTT.

This clone appeared a single time. V gene TRBV6-5 combines with J gene TRBJ2-7; D uncertain. Germline lookup yields CDR1 MNHEY and CDR2 SVGAGI. Trimming shortened V by 2 bases and J by 6 bases, and 11 bases separated the two germline ends. The CDR3 sequence is 13 residues long. The CDR3 region has the DNA TGTGCCAGCAGTTACACACACTTGGGCGAGCAGTACTTC. Encoded protein: CASSYTHLGEQYF.

This clone was recorded once. This chain joins TRBV7-8 and TRBJ2-7, with TRBD2 matching over 8 bases. Germline trimming cut 8 bases from V and 2 bases from J; bases unmatched to any gene: 5. Germline V gene data show CDR1 as SGHVS and CDR2 as FQNEAQ. The CDR3 spans 13 residues. CDR3 DNA: TGTGCCAGCTTCAGCGGGGGTACCTACGAGCAGTACTTC. Its translation: CASFSGGTYEQYF.

V gene TRBV12-3 or TRBV12-4 combines with J gene TRBJ1-1; D unresolved. Deletions cut 6 bases from V and 5 bases from J, with 10 bases between. This CDR3 is 12 amino acids long. The CDR3 DNA follows: TGTGCCAGCAGCCGACTTGTAACTGAAGCTTTCTTT. This encodes CASSRLVTEAFF.

The gene calls are TRBV6-2 or TRBV6-3 and TRBJ1-1; D gene uncertain. Germline CDR1 is MNHEY and CDR2 is SVGEGT. V was clipped by 0 bases and J by 7 bases, with 9 bases between them. This CDR3 is 13 amino acids long. Here the CDR3 DNA reads TGTGCCAGCAGTTACTCGACGCTGGTTGAAGCTTTCTTT. Protein product: CASSYSTLVEAFF.